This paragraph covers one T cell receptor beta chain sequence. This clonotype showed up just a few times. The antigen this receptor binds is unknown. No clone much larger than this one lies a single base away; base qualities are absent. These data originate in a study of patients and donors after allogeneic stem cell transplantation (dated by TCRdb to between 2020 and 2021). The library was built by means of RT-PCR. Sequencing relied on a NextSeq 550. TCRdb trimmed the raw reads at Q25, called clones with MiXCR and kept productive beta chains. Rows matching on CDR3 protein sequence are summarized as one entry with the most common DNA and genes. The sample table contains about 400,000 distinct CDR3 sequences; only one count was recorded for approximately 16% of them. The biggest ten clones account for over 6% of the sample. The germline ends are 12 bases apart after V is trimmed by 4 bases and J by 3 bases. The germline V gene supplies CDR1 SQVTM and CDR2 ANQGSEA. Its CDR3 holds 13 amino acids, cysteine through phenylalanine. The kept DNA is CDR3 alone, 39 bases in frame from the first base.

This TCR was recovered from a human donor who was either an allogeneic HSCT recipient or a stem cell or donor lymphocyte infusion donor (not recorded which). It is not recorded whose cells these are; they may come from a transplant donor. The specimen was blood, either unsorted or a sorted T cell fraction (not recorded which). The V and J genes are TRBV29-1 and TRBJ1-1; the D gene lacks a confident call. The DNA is TGCAGCGTTGGTCCGGGGAGATACACTGAAGCTTTCTTT. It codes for CSVGPGRYTEAFF.